This entry lists 7 T cell receptor beta chains sequenced from one sample in a study of shared clonotypes between healthy human individuals. Assay used: immunoSEQ multiplex PCR; TCRdb lists only in-frame clones, some missing. The sample consists of approximately 1,500,000 clones, around 97% of them appearing once. The specimen was naive CD4+ T cells sorted from blood. Subset given: CD45RA+ positively selected. The receptors shown here come from a young man in good health.

The chain joins TRBV2 to TRBJ1-5; D unresolved. The CDR3 consists of 15 residues. From germline, CDR1 is SNHLY and CDR2 FYNNEI. V was trimmed by 2 bases and J by 4 bases, leaving 12 bases between them. CDR3 sequence reads: CASSEQEIRNQPQHF. In DNA, the CDR3 is TGTGCCAGCAGTGAACAGGAGATCCGTAATCAGCCCCAGCATTTT.

The rearrangement links TRBV7-9 to TRBJ2-5; 9 bases are a match to TRBD1. V lost 6 bases and J lost 5; bases outside the gene matches: 16. This CDR3 contains 17 residues. Germline CDR1 and CDR2: SEHNR and FQNEAQ (reference sequence). CDR3 loop: CASSFGQGKLHWETQYF. The CDR3 region has the DNA TGTGCCAGCAGTTTCGGACAGGGGAAATTGCATTGGGAGACCCAGTACTTC.

This clone showed up just once. The chain combines TRBV4-3 with TRBJ1-2; D unclear. Germline V gene lookup returns CDR1 LGHNA and CDR2 YSLEER. The length of the CDR3 is 14 residues. V lost 0 bases and J lost 6, with 11 bases in between. The CDR3 loop is CASSQEPGSDGYTF. In DNA, the CDR3 is TGCGCCAGCAGCCAAGAACCAGGATCGGATGGCTACACCTTC.

The chain carries TRBV18 and TRBJ2-1, with 11 bases matching TRBD2. The length of the CDR3 is 17 residues. Per the germline V gene, CDR1 is KGHSH and CDR2 is LQKENI. Germline trimming cut 3 bases from V and 0 bases from J; bases unmatched to any gene: 4. The CDR3 DNA reads TGTGCCAGCTCACCCCCGGGACTAGCGGCCTCCTACAATGAGCAGTTCTTC. Translation gives CASSPPGLAASYNEQFF.

This clone was counted once. V is TRBV6-5 and J is TRBJ1-1; D not resolved. The germline V and J ends were trimmed by 4 bases and 3 bases, with 9 bases remaining between them. This CDR3 has 13 residues. The germline gives CDR1 MNHEY, CDR2 SVGAGI. The CDR3 region is CASSFWRDTEAFF. CDR3 nucleotide sequence: TGTGCCAGCAGTTTCTGGAGGGACACTGAAGCTTTCTTT.

This clone was seen once. The V gene is TRBV28, the J gene TRBJ1-2; weak D call: TRBD1 (6 bases). In germline, CDR1 is MDHEN, CDR2 SYDVKM. Trimming cost V 6 bases and J 0 bases, with 20 bases left between them. The CDR3 covers 17 residues. The CDR3 region is CASSPPGTGLANYGYTF. The CDR3 DNA reads TGTGCCAGCAGCCCACCCGGCACAGGGCTTGCTAACTATGGCTACACCTTC.

This rearrangement joins TRBV28 to TRBJ2-1, with TRBD1 as a possible D gene (6 bases). Trimming pared 3 bases from V and 8 bases from J, leaving 23 bases between. The CDR3 is 17 residues long. Per germline, CDR1 MDHEN and CDR2 SYDVKM. CDR3 residues: CASSFVMGAGPWYEQFF. As DNA, the CDR3 is TGTGCCAGCAGTTTTGTAATGGGGGCAGGCCCTTGGTATGAGCAGTTCTTC.